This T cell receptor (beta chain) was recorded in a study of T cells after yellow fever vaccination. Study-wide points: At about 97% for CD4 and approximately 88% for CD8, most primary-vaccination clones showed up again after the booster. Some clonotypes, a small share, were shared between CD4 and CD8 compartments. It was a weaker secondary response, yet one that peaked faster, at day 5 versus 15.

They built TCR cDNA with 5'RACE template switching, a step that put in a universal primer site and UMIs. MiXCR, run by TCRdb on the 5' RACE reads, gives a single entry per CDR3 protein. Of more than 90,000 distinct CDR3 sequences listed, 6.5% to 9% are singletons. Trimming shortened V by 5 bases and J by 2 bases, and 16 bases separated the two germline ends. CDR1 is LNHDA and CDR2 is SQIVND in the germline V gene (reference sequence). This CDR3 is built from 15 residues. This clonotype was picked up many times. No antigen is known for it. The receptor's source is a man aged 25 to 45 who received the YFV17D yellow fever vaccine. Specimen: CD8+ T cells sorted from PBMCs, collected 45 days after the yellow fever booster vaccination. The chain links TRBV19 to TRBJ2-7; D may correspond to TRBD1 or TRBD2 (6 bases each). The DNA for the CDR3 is TGTGCCAGTAGTCGGGGGCAGGGCATCACCTACGAGCAGTACTTC. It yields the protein CASSRGQGITYEQYF.